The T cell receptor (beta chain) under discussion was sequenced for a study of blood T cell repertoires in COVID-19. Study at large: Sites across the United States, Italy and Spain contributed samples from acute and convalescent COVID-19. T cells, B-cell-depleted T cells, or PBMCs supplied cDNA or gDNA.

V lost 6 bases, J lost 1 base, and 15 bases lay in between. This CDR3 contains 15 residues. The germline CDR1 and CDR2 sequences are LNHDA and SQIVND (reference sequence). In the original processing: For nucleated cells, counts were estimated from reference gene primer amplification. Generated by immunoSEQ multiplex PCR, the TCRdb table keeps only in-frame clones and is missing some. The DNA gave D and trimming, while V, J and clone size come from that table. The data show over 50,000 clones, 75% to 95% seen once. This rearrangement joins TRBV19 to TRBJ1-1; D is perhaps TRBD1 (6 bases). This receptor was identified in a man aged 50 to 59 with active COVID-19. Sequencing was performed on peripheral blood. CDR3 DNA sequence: TGTGCCAGTAGCAGGGCGGGGGGGCAGAACACTGAAGCTTTCTTT. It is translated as CASSRAGGQNTEAFF.